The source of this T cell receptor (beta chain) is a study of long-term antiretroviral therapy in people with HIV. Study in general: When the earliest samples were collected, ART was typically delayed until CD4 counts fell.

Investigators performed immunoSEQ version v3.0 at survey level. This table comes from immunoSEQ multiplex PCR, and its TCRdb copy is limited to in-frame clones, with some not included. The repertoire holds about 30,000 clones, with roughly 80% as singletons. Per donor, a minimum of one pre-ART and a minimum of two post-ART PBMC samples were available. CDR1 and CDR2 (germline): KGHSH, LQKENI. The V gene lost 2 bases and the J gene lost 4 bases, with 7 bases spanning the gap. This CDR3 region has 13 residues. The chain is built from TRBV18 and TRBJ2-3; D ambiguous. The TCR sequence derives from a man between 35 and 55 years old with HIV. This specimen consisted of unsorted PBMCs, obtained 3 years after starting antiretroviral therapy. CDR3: CASSPADADTQYF. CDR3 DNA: TGTGCCAGCTCACCAGCAGACGCAGATACGCAGTATTTT.